This T cell receptor beta chain was sequenced in a study of blood T cells in healthy people across ages. This clonotype has ten or more counts. A J-beta primer mix and a sample-barcoded 5' primer were used in a second PCR of about 6 to 12 cycles. In TCRdb, the 5' RACE reads were re-called with MiXCR into one record per CDR3 protein. The sample lists roughly 640,000 distinct CDR3 sequences, about 28% occurring once. Germline assignment: CDR1 SNHLY and CDR2 FYNNEI. The CDR3 has 14 amino acids. With 6 bases clipped from V and 2 bases from J, the junction kept 6 bases outside the gene matches. Sequencing was done on a sample of blood. This receptor was taken from an elderly woman in good health. This chain joins TRBV2 and TRBJ2-5, with TRBD2 matching over 7 bases. The CDR3 DNA reads TGTGCCAGCAGGGGACTGGGGGGGCAAGAGACCCAGTACTTC. The encoded protein is CASRGLGGQETQYF.